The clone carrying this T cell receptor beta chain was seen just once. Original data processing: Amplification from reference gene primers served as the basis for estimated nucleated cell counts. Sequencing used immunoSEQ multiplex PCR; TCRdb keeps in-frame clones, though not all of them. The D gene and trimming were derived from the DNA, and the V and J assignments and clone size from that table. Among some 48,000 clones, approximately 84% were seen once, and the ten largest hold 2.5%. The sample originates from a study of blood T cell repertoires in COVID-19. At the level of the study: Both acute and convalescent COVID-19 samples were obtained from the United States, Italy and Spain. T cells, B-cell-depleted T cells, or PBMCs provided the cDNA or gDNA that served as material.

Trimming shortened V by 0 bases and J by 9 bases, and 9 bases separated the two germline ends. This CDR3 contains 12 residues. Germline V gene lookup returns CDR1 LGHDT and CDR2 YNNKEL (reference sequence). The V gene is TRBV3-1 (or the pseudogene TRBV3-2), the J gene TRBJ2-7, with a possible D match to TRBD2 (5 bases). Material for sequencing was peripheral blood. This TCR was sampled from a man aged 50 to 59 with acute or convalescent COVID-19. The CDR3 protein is CASSQDEEGQYF. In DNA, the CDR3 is TGTGCCAGCAGCCAAGATGAAGAGGGGCAGTACTTC.